These T cell receptor beta chains were read from a single sample in a study of Ad26.COV2.S vaccination and SARS-CoV-2 variants. The data were produced by immunoSEQ multiplex PCR, yet TCRdb's version contains in-frame clones alone and is incomplete. This sample carries fewer than 600,000 clones, about 88% of them seen once, and the ten largest clones take more than 1.5%. The sample consisted of peripheral blood, taken in a trial of Ad26.COV2.S vaccine versus placebo. These receptors were taken from a person between 18 and 65 years old who received the Ad26.COV2.S COVID-19 vaccine or a placebo. CDR3s include the opening cysteine and the closing phenylalanine or tryptophan. The D gene is left open where the match is weak. Size values are once, few and many counts, or a class for expanded clones, and some rows have none.

>TRBV30|TRBJ2-3|-|-
CAWRGSGLPSLQYF
TGTGCCTGGAGGGGTTCAGGACTGCCCTCTTTGCAGTATTTT
>TRBV14|TRBJ1-1|-|once
CASSQVGGAAFF
TGTGCCAGCAGCCAAGTGGGGGGAGCCGCTTTCTTT
>TRBV30|TRBJ2-2|-|-
CAWSPGGVTGELFF
TGTGCCTGGAGTCCCGGGGGTGTCACCGGGGAGCTGTTTTTT
>TRBV18|TRBJ2-7|-|-
CASSPQLSLRGDEQYF
TGTGCCAGCTCACCACAATTAAGCCTAAGGGGCGACGAGCAGTACTTC
>TRBV6-5|TRBJ2-7|-|few
CASVNAYEQYF
TGTGCCAGCGTAAACGCCTACGAGCAGTACTTC
>TRBV9|TRBJ2-1|TRBD2|once
CASSVASGRVDEQFF
TGTGCCAGCAGCGTCGCTAGCGGGAGGGTCGATGAGCAGTTCTTC
>TRBV6-1|TRBJ1-2|-|-
CASSDPRGANYGYTF
TGTGCCAGCAGTGACCCGCGGGGAGCTAACTATGGCTACACCTTC
>TRBV4-3|TRBJ2-7|-|few
CASSPAFGAGTPYEQYF
TGCGCCAGCAGCCCCGCGTTTGGTGCGGGGACTCCCTACGAGCAGTACTTC
>TRBV30|TRBJ2-1|-|-
CAWSAPQDEQFF
TGTGCCTGGAGTGCCCCCCAGGATGAGCAGTTCTTC
>TRBV7-3|TRBJ2-3|-|-
CASSPQRGSRDTQYF
TGTGCCAGCAGCCCTCAAAGGGGGTCCAGGGATACGCAGTATTTT
>TRBV6-2/TRBV6-3|TRBJ2-2|-|-
CASSYSGNTGELFF
TGTGCCAGCAGTTACTCTGGGAACACCGGGGAGCTGTTTTTT
>TRBV28|TRBJ2-2|-|once
CAGGRVSTGELFF
TGTGCCGGGGGGAGAGTTAGCACCGGGGAGCTGTTTTTT
>TRBV5-1|TRBJ2-3|-|-
CASSLQGTADTQYF
TGCGCCAGCAGCTTGCAAGGGACCGCAGATACGCAGTATTTT
>TRBV12-3/TRBV12-4|TRBJ2-1|-|-
CASTLAGYNEQFF
TGTGCCAGCACCCTTGCGGGATACAATGAGCAGTTCTTC
>TRBV18|TRBJ2-7|TRBD2|-
CASSPRLAGGTAGDYEQYF
TGTGCCAGCTCACCACGCCTAGCGGGAGGCACCGCGGGAGACTACGAGCAGTACTTC
>TRBV6-5|TRBJ1-6|-|-
CASSYVGTVDSPLHF
TGTGCCAGCAGTTACGTGGGCACGGTGGATTCACCCCTCCACTTT
>TRBV28|TRBJ1-2|TRBD1|-
CASSFPTTGTGGNYGYTF
TGTGCCAGCAGTTTTCCAACGACGGGGACAGGGGGCAACTATGGCTACACCTTC
>TRBV9|TRBJ2-1|-|-
CASSEGASGTYNEQFF
TGTGCCAGCAGTGAGGGGGCTAGCGGAACTTACAATGAGCAGTTCTTC
>TRBV27|TRBJ1-3|-|once
CASGSSGTDRSGNTIYF
TGTGCCAGCGGGTCTTCCGGGACCGATCGCTCTGGAAACACCATATATTTT
>TRBV7-2|TRBJ1-5|TRBD1|-
CASSLVAGGNQPQHF
TGTGCCAGCAGCTTAGTGGCAGGGGGTAATCAGCCCCAGCATTTT
>TRBV6-5|TRBJ1-2|-|-
CASSYGQFGVGYTF
TGTGCCAGCAGTTACGGACAGTTCGGGGTCGGCTACACCTTC
>TRBV7-6|TRBJ2-5|TRBD2|-
CASSKDRRRTSGVAQETQYF
TGTGCCAGCAGCAAAGACCGACGTCGGACTAGCGGGGTCGCACAAGAGACCCAGTACTTC
>TRBV7-2|TRBJ1-6|-|-
CASSLRTASSYNSPLHF
TGTGCCAGCAGCTTAAGGACAGCGAGCTCCTATAATTCACCCCTCCACTTT
>TRBV7-9|TRBJ1-5|-|few
CASSSAGGPQHF
TGTGCCAGCAGCTCCGCTGGCGGACCCCAGCATTTT
>TRBV28|TRBJ1-2|-|once
CASSSGRVGGYTF
TGTGCCAGCAGTTCCGGGAGAGTTGGGGGCTACACCTTC
>TRBV7-9|TRBJ2-7|TRBD1|once
CASSRGQGGSYEQYF
TGTGCCAGCAGCCGGGGACAGGGAGGGTCCTACGAGCAGTACTTC
>TRBV6-5|TRBJ1-5|-|-
CASSYSPINQPQHF
TGTGCCAGCAGTTACTCGCCAATCAATCAGCCCCAGCATTTT
>TRBV29-1|TRBJ1-1|-|-
CSVLVQGLTLEAFF
TGCAGCGTACTGGTTCAGGGGTTGACTCTCGAAGCTTTCTTT
>TRBV5-5|TRBJ2-1|-|-
CASSPEADEQFF
TGTGCCAGCAGTCCGGAGGCGGATGAGCAGTTCTTC
>TRBV19|TRBJ2-3|TRBD2|-
CASRRLASGSVGTQYF
TGTGCCAGTAGGAGACTGGCTAGCGGGTCCGTGGGTACGCAGTATTTT
>TRBV6-5|TRBJ1-6|-|-
CASSYERSNSPLHF
TGTGCCAGCAGTTACGAGAGGAGCAATTCACCCCTCCACTTT
>TRBV6-6|TRBJ2-1|-|-
CASSAGGTHNEQFF
TGTGCCAGCAGTGCAGGGGGGACCCACAATGAGCAGTTCTTC
>TRBV28|TRBJ2-2|-|-
CASTWTSNTGELFF
TGTGCCAGCACCTGGACGAGCAACACCGGGGAGCTGTTTTTT
>TRBV19|TRBJ2-5|TRBD2|-
CASSIWGTSGQETQYF
TGTGCCAGTAGTATCTGGGGGACTAGCGGCCAAGAGACCCAGTACTTC
>TRBV30|TRBJ2-1|-|-
CAWSAYNEQFF
TGTGCCTGGAGTGCCTACAATGAGCAGTTCTTC
>TRBV7-9|TRBJ1-3|-|-
CASSLGLGTPGNTIYF
TGTGCCAGCAGCTTAGGCCTCGGCACCCCTGGAAACACCATATATTTT
>TRBV11-2|TRBJ1-6|-|-
CASSPRPDRNSPLHF
TGTGCCAGCAGCCCCCGCCCGGACAGAAATTCACCCCTCCACTTT
>TRBV7-2|TRBJ2-5|-|-
CASSRALQETQYF
TGTGCCAGCAGCCGGGCGCTCCAAGAGACCCAGTACTTC
>TRBV7-2|TRBJ1-1|-|few
CASSLGAGLNTEAFF
TGTGCCAGCAGCTTAGGGGCAGGGTTGAACACTGAAGCTTTCTTT
>TRBV7-9|TRBJ1-1|-|-
CASSLAEVRGDRSFF
TGTGCCAGCAGCTTAGCCGAAGTAAGGGGGGATAGGTCTTTCTTT
>TRBV9|TRBJ2-1|TRBD2|-
CASSVDIAGGSYNEQFF
TGTGCCAGCAGCGTAGACATAGCGGGGGGGTCCTACAATGAGCAGTTCTTC
>TRBV2|TRBJ2-1|TRBD1|-
CARGGSRRFF
TGTGCCAGAGGGGGCAGCCGTCGGTTCTTC
>TRBV30|TRBJ1-3|-|-
CAWSGGFSGNTIYF
TGTGCCTGGAGTGGTGGGTTTTCAGGAAACACCATATATTTT
>TRBV24-1|TRBJ2-7|-|-
CATSDYGRPYEQYF
TGTGCCACCAGTGATTACGGACGGCCCTACGAGCAGTACTTC
>TRBV6-5|TRBJ2-7|-|-
CALGQSYEQYF
TGTGCTCTTGGACAGTCCTACGAGCAGTACTTC
>TRBV19|TRBJ2-3|-|-
CATKHTPTGTTDTQYF
TGTGCCACAAAACATACCCCAACAGGGACAACAGATACGCAGTATTTT
>TRBV28|TRBJ2-7|TRBD2|-
CASSWGGTGTYEQYF
TGTGCCAGCAGTTGGGGGGGGACGGGCACCTACGAGCAGTACTTC
>TRBV6-5|TRBJ2-2|-|-
CASSYRRTNTGELFF
TGTGCCAGCAGTTATCGCCGGACGAACACCGGGGAGCTGTTTTTT
>TRBV18|TRBJ2-3|TRBD2|-
CASSPEGTSDADTQYF
TGTGCCAGCTCACCGGAGGGGACTAGCGATGCAGATACGCAGTATTTT
>TRBV27|TRBJ1-2|-|-
CASMSQGGYGYTF
TGTGCCAGCATGTCTCAGGGAGGGTATGGCTACACCTTC
>TRBV10-2|TRBJ2-2|TRBD1|once
CASSGQGWVSTGELFF
TGCGCCAGCAGTGGACAGGGCTGGGTTTCGACCGGGGAGCTGTTTTTT
>TRBV30|TRBJ1-2|-|-
CAWSVPNEQPYGYTF
TGTGCCTGGAGTGTACCCAACGAACAGCCCTATGGCTACACCTTC
>TRBV14|TRBJ2-2|TRBD2|-
CASSQRLAGGELFF
TGTGCCAGCAGCCAACGACTAGCGGGTGGGGAGCTGTTTTTT
>TRBV6-5|TRBJ2-7|TRBD2|-
CASSLAGGGSYEQYF
TGTGCCAGCAGCCTAGCGGGGGGAGGTAGCTACGAGCAGTACTTC